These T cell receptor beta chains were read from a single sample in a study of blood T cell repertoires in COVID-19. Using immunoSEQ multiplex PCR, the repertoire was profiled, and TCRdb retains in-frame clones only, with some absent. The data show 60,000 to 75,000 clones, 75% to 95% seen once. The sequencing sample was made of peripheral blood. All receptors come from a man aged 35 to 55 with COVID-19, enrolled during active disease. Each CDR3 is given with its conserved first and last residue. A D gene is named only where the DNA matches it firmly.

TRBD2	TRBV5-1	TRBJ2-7	TGCGCCAGCAGCGAGGGACTAGAGCCCTACGAGCAGTACTTC	CASSEGLEPYEQYF
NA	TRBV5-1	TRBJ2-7	TGCGCCAGCAGCTTGGGAGTCGCAATCAGGGGCCCCTACGAGCAGTACTTC	CASSLGVAIRGPYEQYF
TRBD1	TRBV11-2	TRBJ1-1	TGTGCCAGCAGCTTAGTTACAGGGGGCCGCACTGAAGCTTTCTTT	CASSLVTGGRTEAFF
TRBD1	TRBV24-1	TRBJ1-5	TGTGCCACCACCTTGGGGGGACAGGGGTACTATAGCAATCAGCCCCAGCATTTT	CATTLGGQGYYSNQPQHF
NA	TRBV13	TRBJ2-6	TGTGCCAGCAGCCTTAAGTTAGCTGGGGCCAACGTCCTGACTTTC	CASSLKLAGANVLTF
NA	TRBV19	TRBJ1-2	TGTGCCAGTAGTACGCCGGGACTACTCGTGAACTATGGCTACACCTTC	CASSTPGLLVNYGYTF
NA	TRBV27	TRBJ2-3	TGTGCCAGCACCCTAGCGCCCCCATTCCCCCCCACAGATACGCAGTATTTT	CASTLAPPFPPTDTQYF
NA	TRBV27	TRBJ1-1	TGTGCCAGCAGTTTAGGGCTGGGGCGAGGCGCTGAAGCTTTCTTT	CASSLGLGRGAEAFF
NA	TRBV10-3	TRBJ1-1	TGTGCCATCAGTGACCAGACAGGTGAACTTCTTGAAGCTTTCTTT	CAISDQTGELLEAFF
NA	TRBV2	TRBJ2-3	TGTGCCAGCAGTCTCGGGACTCCCACAGATACGCAGTATTTT	CASSLGTPTDTQYF